The 13 T cell receptor beta chains in this list originate from one sample, sequenced in a study of CD8 T cells in Susac syndrome. When the RNA was reverse transcribed, random hexamers were used with an input of 0.5 to 1 ug. Via MiXCR, TCRdb re-called the immunoSEQ multiplex PCR reads, giving one row per CDR3 protein. This table holds approximately 150,000 distinct CDR3 sequences, less than 95% found once. Specimen: CD4+ T cells from PBMCs. The receptor source for this set is a human donor with multiple sclerosis.

The rearrangement links TRBV29-1 to TRBJ2-1; 8 bases align to TRBD2. The V and J ends lost 4 bases and 6 bases, in that order; junction bases with no gene match: 2. Germline lookup yields CDR1 SQVTM and CDR2 ANQGSEA. The CDR3 covers 12 residues. For the CDR3, the DNA is TGCAGCGTTGGACGGGGGGGCAATGAGCAGTTCTTC. Translated: CSVGRGGNEQFF.

The chain employs TRBV7-2 and TRBJ2-5; D not resolved. Germline loops: CDR1 SGHTA, CDR2 FQGNSA. V dropped 3 bases and J dropped 2 bases, with 7 bases sitting between them. The CDR3 extends over 13 amino acids. The CDR3 DNA is TGTGCCAGCAGCTTTAACAGACAAGAGACCCAGTACTTC. This codes for CASSFNRQETQYF.

This chain connects TRBV27 to TRBJ1-1; weak D call: TRBD1 (6 bases). Germline assignment: CDR1 MNHEY and CDR2 SMNVEV (reference sequence). Trimming removed 4 bases from V and 1 base from J, with 10 bases in between. The CDR3 length is 14 residues. CDR3 sequence (DNA): TGTGCCAGCAGTTCGGCAGGGGCGAACACTGAAGCTTTCTTT. Translation: CASSSAGANTEAFF.

This clonotype was seen a single time. The chain is built from TRBV9 and TRBJ2-6; D might be TRBD1 (5 bases). Trimming left V 1 base short and J 9 bases short, with 20 bases between. Germline loops: CDR1 SGDLS, CDR2 YYNGEE. This CDR3 comprises 17 residues. The CDR3 coding sequence is TGTGCCAGCAGCGTATATGTCAGGGATGATTTAGTCAACGTCCTGACTTTC. Protein: CASSVYVRDDLVNVLTF.

The chain couples TRBV11-2 to TRBJ1-5; no reliable D call. The CDR3 has 14 residues. V lost 1 base, J lost 7 bases, and 11 bases lay in between. Germline CDR1 and CDR2: SGHAT and FQNNGV. CDR3 bases: TGTGCCAGCAGCTTAGGGGTGTCGCAGCAGCCCCAGCATTTT. Translation gives CASSLGVSQQPQHF.

The chain couples TRBV24-1 to TRBJ2-2; no reliable D call. CDR1 is KGHDR and CDR2 is SFDVKD in the germline V gene. Deletions cut 4 bases from V and 6 bases from J, with 14 bases between. This CDR3 region has 15 residues. Here the CDR3 reads CATSDRTGVAGELFF. CDR3 DNA sequence: TGTGCCACCAGTGACCGGACGGGCGTGGCCGGGGAGCTGTTTTTT.

This sequence joins TRBV2 and TRBJ1-1; D is uncertain. CDR1 and CDR2 from the germline V gene are SNHLY and FYNNEI. The CDR3 runs to 11 residues. The V end was cut by 7 bases, the J end by 10 bases, with 13 bases between. CDR3 coding DNA: TGTGCCAGCATTCGGTCTTATAGAGCTTTCTTT. Translated: CASIRSYRAFF.

The rearrangement links TRBV10-3 to TRBJ2-7, with D unclear. The germline V and J ends were trimmed by 7 bases and 5 bases, with 15 bases remaining between them. This CDR3 is built from 13 residues. Germline lookup yields CDR1 ENHRY and CDR2 SYGVKD. Here the CDR3 reads CAITKDRGHEQYF. The CDR3 bases are TGTGCCATCACTAAGGACCGAGGACACGAGCAGTACTTC.

This rearrangement joins TRBV5-1 to TRBJ2-2; TRBD2 might be the D (6 bases). The germline CDR1 and CDR2 sequences are SGHRS and YFSETQ. Deletions cut 5 bases from V and 4 bases from J, with 12 bases between. CDR3 size: 14 residues. This CDR3 is CASRDLASTGELFF. The CDR3, as DNA: TGCGCCAGCAGAGATCTAGCGAGCACCGGGGAGCTGTTTTTT.

The chain joins TRBV18 to TRBJ1-5; 9 nucleotides align to TRBD1. The length of the CDR3 is 14 residues. Germline CDR1 reads KGHSH; CDR2 reads LQKENI. V dropped 5 bases and J dropped 7; count of bases not matched to a gene: 6. The CDR3 here is CASSGQGQGQPQHF. Written as DNA, the CDR3 is TGTGCCAGCTCAGGACAGGGGCAGGGGCAGCCCCAGCATTTT.

The chain links TRBV30 to TRBJ2-4; D possibly uses TRBD1 or TRBD2 (5 bases each). From germline, CDR1 is GTSNPN and CDR2 SVGIG (reference sequence). The V and J ends lost 2 bases and 6 bases respectively, with 14 bases between them. CDR3 size: 14 residues. This CDR3 reads CAWSPWGGLNIQYF. The DNA for the CDR3 is TGTGCCTGGAGTCCGTGGGGCGGGCTAAACATTCAGTACTTC.

The V and J genes are TRBV2 and TRBJ2-6; perhaps TRBD1 as D (5 bases). The V gene lost 6 bases and the J gene lost 2 bases, with 14 bases spanning the gap. The CDR3 is 16 residues long. CDR1 and CDR2 (germline): SNHLY, FYNNEI. The CDR3 DNA follows: TGTGCCAGCAGCCCTCCACCAGGGACTGGGGCCAACGTCCTGACTTTC. It specifies CASSPPPGTGANVLTF.

This chain joins TRBV4-1 and TRBJ2-1; TRBD2 agrees at 11 bases. J was trimmed by 7 bases and V by 2 bases; bases with no gene match: 10. This CDR3 comprises 17 residues. The germline CDR1 and CDR2 sequences are MGHRA and YSYEKL. Here the CDR3 DNA reads TGCGCCAGCAGCCAATCGGGACTAGCGGTATCGTTGAATGAGCAGTTCTTC. Residues: CASSQSGLAVSLNEQFF.